The source of this TCR beta chain is a study of T-cell memory formation after mild COVID-19 (dated by TCRdb to the early 2020s). Turning to the overall study: Most TCR sequence clusters were specific to one of the two donors. T-cell clones expanding and contracting after mild COVID-19 in a couple of donors were tracked by longitudinal TCRalpha and TCRbeta repertoire sequencing. The cohort comprised two young, previously healthy adult volunteers, one female and one male.

Results the study describes overall, beyond this receptor: Contracting CD4+ clones were found mainly in CM and EM memory subsets, while CD8+ clones were enriched in EMRA. Whether the second-wave clones peaking on day 37 were SARS-CoV-2 specific was not confirmed. The detection of some responding clones in pre-infection memory suggests that pre-existing cross-reactive memory T cells joined the SARS-CoV-2 response. Clones contracting from day 15 to 85 had balanced CD4/CD8 phenotypes, while a second wave expanding from day 15 to 37 was biased towards CD4+. The study covered only a couple of mild cases, and larger cohorts including severe cases with pre-infection samples were considered necessary.

Ficoll-Paque density gradient centrifugation was the method used to isolate PBMCs. The cysteine opens and the phenylalanine closes a CDR3 of 15 amino acids. Solely the CDR3 DNA is kept, with 45 bases framed from the first base. From the germline V gene, CDR1 is MNHEY and CDR2 is SVGEGT. V lost 6 bases and J lost 7 bases, and the count of bases not matched to a germline gene is 11. These reads were obtained on an Illumina NovaSeq 6000. cDNA libraries for TCRalpha and TCRbeta were prepared by 5'RACE using constant-segment primers, with sample barcodes and unique molecular identifiers added. Trizol reagent was used to extract RNA from every sample. Library amplification was performed in two PCR steps, and a second sample barcode and Illumina TruSeq adapters were introduced in the second step. Libraries were sequenced on an Illumina NovaSeq with 2 x 150 bp paired-end reads. The study's own analysis went as follows. Reads were demultiplexed and collapsed into UMI-guided consensus sequences with migec v1.2.7. With mixcr v2.1.11, UMI consensuses were aligned to TRA and TRB V and J templates and assembled into clonotypes. A clonotype was counted as expanded or contracted only when both edgeR and NoisET called the clonotype significant, with the noise models trained on biological replicates. For edgeR calls, the cutoffs were a false discovery rate-adjusted p below 0.01 and a log2 fold-change threshold of 1. As an exploratory analysis of dynamics, max-normalized trajectories of the 1000 most abundant clonotypes were examined by PCA with hierarchical clustering. Separately sequenced CD4+ and CD8+ repertoires were used to assign the CD4 or CD8 phenotype of responding clones. The public reads were run again by TCRdb, first through fastp at Q25 and then through MiXCR, and only productive beta chains were kept. Rows are combined by CDR3 protein, so each entry shows the most common genes and DNA. What appears here as the V and J calls and clone size reflects TCRdb's work, not the paper's. The sample table shows 150,000 to 200,000 distinct CDR3 sequences, and approximately 15% are seen once. The top ten hold roughly 13% of the sample.

Points on this clonotype: Which antigen it targets is not known. The record has no base qualities; no much larger clone is one base away.

The material sequenced was PBMCs or a T cell subset sorted from them (not recorded which). This TCR derives from an adult woman who had mild COVID-19 (a few samples of this study predate the infection). The sample titles of this study are shuffled in the database, so cell type and time point are left out; the donor was told from shared clones. This chain is built from TRBV6-2 or TRBV6-3 and TRBJ2-2, with 7 bases matching TRBD1. The DNA sequence is TGTGCCAGCAGGCCCAGGGACAGAACGGGCGGGGAGCTGTTTTTT. The encoded protein is CASRPRDRTGGELFF.